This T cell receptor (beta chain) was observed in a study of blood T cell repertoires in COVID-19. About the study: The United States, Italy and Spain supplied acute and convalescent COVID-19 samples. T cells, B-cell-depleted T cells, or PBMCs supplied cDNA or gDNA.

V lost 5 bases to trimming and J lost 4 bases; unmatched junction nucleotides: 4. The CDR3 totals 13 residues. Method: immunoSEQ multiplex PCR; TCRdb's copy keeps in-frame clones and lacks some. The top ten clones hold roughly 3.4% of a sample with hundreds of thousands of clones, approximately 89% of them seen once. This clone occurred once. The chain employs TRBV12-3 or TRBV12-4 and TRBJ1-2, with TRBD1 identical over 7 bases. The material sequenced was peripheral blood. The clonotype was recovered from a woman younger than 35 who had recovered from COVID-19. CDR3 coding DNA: TGTGCCAGCAGTGCCAGGGGGTTCTATGGCTACACCTTC. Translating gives CASSARGFYGYTF.